The text below deals with one TCR beta chain. As yet, its antigen is unknown. The sample originates from a study of shared clonotypes between healthy human individuals. Study-level points and caveats: Tissues were not sampled, only blood, and their repertoires likely differ. With a handful of donors compared, around 5.4% of naive CD4 clonotypes were shared.

Only in-frame clones appear in the TCRdb table, and some are missing; sequencing was by immunoSEQ multiplex PCR. Counted here are some 2,400,000 clones, 90% to 97% occurring once; the ten biggest clones make up roughly 0.13%. The length of the CDR3 is 14 residues. The germline V gene encodes CDR1 MRHNA and CDR2 SNTAGT. Trimming removed 5 bases at V and 10 bases at J, with 19 bases between. The chain links TRBV6-4 to TRBJ2-3; no definite D call. The sequence was obtained from a young man in good health. Sequenced: naive CD4+ T cells sorted from blood. The subset here: CD45RA+ positively selected. CDR3 nucleotide sequence: TGTGCCAGCAGTCCCGGCCCCCCGTCGTTTTCGCAGTATTTT. Translation: CASSPGPPSFSQYF.